This T cell receptor beta chain was captured by sequencing in a study of T-cell reconstitution after alpha-beta-depleted transplantation in children. CDR3 size: 14 residues. The germline V gene encodes CDR1 SEHNR and CDR2 FQNEAQ (reference sequence). The ends were cut back, 6 bases at V and 4 bases at J, with 15 bases in the middle. Preparation of the TCRbeta library involved a method that used unique molecular identifiers. One entry per CDR3 protein results from TCRdb running MiXCR on the PCR reads. The sample has about 200,000 distinct CDR3 sequences; approximately 8.4% are singletons. To note about this clonotype: Antigen unknown.

The study's findings and limits: Newly made T cells mostly supplied T-cell counts and diversity one year after transplant.

The rearrangement links TRBV7-9 to TRBJ1-2, with D possibly matching TRBD1 (6 bases). The receptor was derived from a male patient aged 2-15 years who had a stem cell transplant for acute myeloid leukemia, so the T cells may come from the graft donor. This specimen was PBMCs, mostly from graft donor cells, taken 360 days after TCRalphabeta/CD19-depleted stem cell transplant. The CDR3 sequence: CASSPLDRPYGYTF. As DNA, the CDR3 is TGTGCCAGCAGTCCGCTTGACAGGCCCTATGGCTACACCTTC.